These 32 T cell receptor beta chains were all obtained from the same sample, sequenced in a study of post-analysis software for immune sequencing data. Study-level results: Five or six TRBV segments (TRBV5-6, TRBV5-1 and TRBV20-1 among them) occurred more frequently in patients than in controls.

TCR beta libraries were prepared from cDNA with unique molecular identifiers. TCRdb independently ran MiXCR on the PCR reads; one entry per CDR3 protein. This table holds 380,000 or so distinct CDR3 sequences, around a third found once. The antigens for these receptors are not known. The sequenced sample was blood. The receptors stem from a girl aged 5-17 years with multiple sclerosis.

This chain connects TRBV7-9 to TRBJ1-5; D is perhaps TRBD1 (5 bases). The germline CDR1 and CDR2 sequences are SEHNR and FQNEAQ (reference sequence). The germline V and J ends were trimmed by 3 bases and 1 base, with 10 bases remaining between them. The CDR3 has 15 residues. CDR3 sequence reads: CASSLSGGSNQPQHF. The DNA for the CDR3 is TGTGCCAGCAGCTTGTCGGGGGGAAGCAATCAGCCCCAGCATTTT. The whole variable domain, filled in from reference TRBV7-9 and TRBJ1-5, reads DTGVSQNPRHKITKRGQNVTFRCDPISEHNRLYWYRQTLGQGPEFLTYFQNEAQLEKSRLLSDRFSAERPKGSFSTLEIQRTEQGDSAMYLCASSLSGGSNQPQHFGDGTRLSIL.

The chain carries TRBV12-5 and TRBJ2-7; D is possibly TRBD1 (6 bases). The CDR3 spans 14 residues. Germline values: CDR1 LGHNT, CDR2 FRNRAP. With 6 bases removed from V and 2 bases from J, the gap between germline ends came to 14 bases. The CDR3 sequence is CASGPPDSAYEQYF. The CDR3 region has the DNA TGTGCTAGTGGCCCTCCGGACAGTGCCTACGAGCAGTACTTC. The entire variable domain, with the rest obtained from reference TRBV12-5 and TRBJ2-7, is as follows: DARVTQTPRHKVTEMGQEVTMRCQPILGHNTVFWYRQTMMQGLELLAYFRNRAPLDDSGMPKDRFSAEMPDATLATLKIQPSEPRDSAVYFCASGPPDSAYEQYFGPGTRLTVT.

This clonotype was detected a few times. The J gene is TRBJ1-2, the V gene TRBV20-1; a weak D match, TRBD1 (6 bases). There are 14 residues in the CDR3. V was cut by 1 base and J by 0 bases, with 9 bases left in between. The V gene's germline CDR1 is DFQATT and CDR2 SNEGSKA (reference sequence). The CDR3: CSARVGAANYGYTF. The CDR3, as DNA: TGCAGTGCTAGAGTGGGGGCCGCTAACTATGGCTACACCTTC.

The chain is built from TRBV6-5 and TRBJ2-3; D not certain. The CDR3 has 13 residues. Looked up from germline, CDR1 is MNHEY and CDR2 is SVGAGI. V was trimmed by 2 bases and J by 4 bases, leaving 7 bases between them. The CDR3 loop reads CASSYGSPDTQYF. The CDR3 bases are TGTGCCAGCAGTTACGGGTCGCCAGATACGCAGTATTTT.

This clonotype has only a few counts. V and J are TRBV5-1 and TRBJ1-2, with D uncertain. The CDR3 consists of 14 residues. V shed 0 bases and J shed 8 bases, with 14 bases lying between them. CDR1 and CDR2 (germline): SGHRS, YFSETQ. CDR3 region: CASSLDGVTPGYTF. DNA of the CDR3: TGCGCCAGCAGCTTGGACGGTGTTACGCCCGGCTACACCTTC.

The chain has TRBV7-8 and TRBJ2-1; 7 bases align to TRBD2. Per germline, CDR1 SGHVS and CDR2 FQNEAQ. This CDR3 is 15 amino acids long. After removal of 2 bases from V and 1 base from J, the junction contained 2 bases not matched to a gene. The CDR3 loop reads CASSLKAGSYNEQFF. CDR3 DNA sequence: TGTGCCAGCAGCTTAAAAGCGGGGTCCTACAATGAGCAGTTCTTC.

The chain uses TRBV29-1 and TRBJ2-1; 7 bases agree with TRBD1. V shed 4 bases, J shed 0 bases, and the junction held 12 bases outside the gene matches. Per germline, CDR1 SQVTM and CDR2 ANQGSEA. CDR3 length: 17 residues. CDR3 sequence reads: CSVVVPRTGSSYNEQFF. The DNA for the CDR3 is TGCAGCGTTGTCGTTCCCCGGACAGGAAGCTCCTACAATGAGCAGTTCTTC.

The chain has TRBV5-5 and TRBJ2-7; TRBD1 or TRBD2 may be the D gene (5 bases each). V lost 3 bases, J lost 2 bases, and 18 bases lay in between. The CDR3 extends over 16 amino acids. CDR1 is SGHKS, CDR2 YYEKEE, per germline (reference sequence). CDR3 loop: CASSSGRGFKPYEQYF. The CDR3 DNA sequence: TGTGCCAGCAGCTCCGGCCGGGGCTTCAAACCCTACGAGCAGTACTTC.

In this sample, this clonotype turned up a few times. This chain joins TRBV5-1 and TRBJ2-3; 13 bases align to TRBD2. Germline trimming cut 4 bases from V and 2 bases from J; bases unmatched to any gene: 4. Germline CDR1 SGHRS, CDR2 YFSETQ. The CDR3 sequence is 16 residues long. The CDR3 coding sequence is TGCGCCAGCAGCCCCGGACTAGCGGGGGACACAGATACGCAGTATTTT. This sequence encodes CASSPGLAGDTDTQYF.

The chain has TRBV9 and TRBJ1-2; a weak D match, TRBD1 (5 bases). This CDR3 is built from 14 residues. The V gene lost 0 bases and the J gene lost 7 bases, with 13 bases spanning the gap. Germline V gene lookup returns CDR1 SGDLS and CDR2 YYNGEE. CDR3 in DNA: TGTGCCAGCAGCGTAGCCACCAGGGCGAGTGGCTACACCTTC. Amino acid sequence: CASSVATRASGYTF.

The table lists this clonotype with a few counts. The chain links TRBV20-1 to TRBJ1-5; D possibly corresponds to TRBD1 (5 bases). Between the trimmed V and J ends, which lost 5 bases and 4 bases, there was a span of 15 bases. The CDR3 totals 14 residues. Germline lookup yields CDR1 DFQATT and CDR2 SNEGSKA (reference sequence). The CDR3 nucleotides read TGCAGTGCTGGTCTAAGGGGACCTAATCAGCCCCAGCATTTT. Amino acids: CSAGLRGPNQPQHF.

This clonotype was detected a few times. V and J are TRBV6-5 and TRBJ2-1, with 8 nucleotides matching TRBD1. V dropped 3 bases and J dropped 5; count of bases not matched to a gene: 12. The CDR3 has 17 residues. Germline values: CDR1 MNHEY, CDR2 SVGAGI. CDR3 sequence (DNA): TGTGCCAGCAGTTATTCTGGGGCCAGGGGGCGACACAATGAGCAGTTCTTC. It yields the protein CASSYSGARGRHNEQFF.

The chain links TRBV6-5 to TRBJ1-5; D unclear. Germline-derived CDR1 and CDR2 are MNHEY and SVGAGI. Trimming left V 0 bases short and J 0 bases short, with 15 bases between. CDR3 size: 18 residues. The CDR3 region has the DNA TGTGCCAGCAGTTACTCTTCCCAGATTTCAAATAGCAATCAGCCCCAGCATTTT. Protein: CASSYSSQISNSNQPQHF.

Only a few counts were recorded for this clonotype. The chain has TRBV4-1 and TRBJ2-5; 8 bases align to TRBD1. The CDR3 has 16 residues. The V gene's germline CDR1 is MGHRA and CDR2 YSYEKL. V dropped 5 bases and J dropped 0; count of bases not matched to a gene: 8. In DNA, the CDR3 is TGCGCCAGCAGCAGATCAGGGGGCCCTTACCAAGAGACCCAGTACTTC. Protein: CASSRSGGPYQETQYF.

This chain connects TRBV7-9 to TRBJ1-2; no clear D gene. Germline V CDR1 and CDR2: SEHNR, FQNEAQ (reference sequence). CDR3 length equals 13 residues. The ends were cut back, 5 bases at V and 8 bases at J, with 15 bases in the middle. As DNA, the CDR3 is TGTGCCAGCAGCCGCGGGGAGCCCAGCGGCTACACCTTC. Translating it yields CASSRGEPSGYTF.

This clonotype was detected a few times. The chain has TRBV5-1 and TRBJ2-5; perhaps TRBD2 as D (6 bases). The CDR3 spans 13 residues. The ends were cut back, 4 bases at V and 4 bases at J, with 11 bases in the middle. Germline V gives CDR1 SGHRS, CDR2 YFSETQ. CDR3 nucleotides: TGCGCCAGCAGCCTGCCCGGGGGAGAGACCCAGTACTTC. As protein: CASSLPGGETQYF.

This rearrangement joins TRBV3-1 to TRBJ1-1, with 7 bases that match TRBD1. V shed 5 bases, J shed 9 bases, and the junction held 6 bases outside the gene matches. The CDR3 spans 12 residues. Germline CDR1 and CDR2: LGHDT and YNNKEL (reference sequence). CDR3 sequence: CASSIRDRKAFF. CDR3 DNA sequence: TGTGCCAGCAGCATCCGGGACAGAAAAGCTTTCTTT.

The rearrangement links TRBV5-1 to TRBJ2-7; D remains unclear. This CDR3 spans 14 amino acids. Trimming cost V 1 base and J 4 bases, with 12 bases left between them. Germline V gene data show CDR1 as SGHRS and CDR2 as YFSETQ. The CDR3 DNA is TGCGCCAGCAGCTTGAATCCGGACGGATACGAGCAGTACTTC. Translation gives CASSLNPDGYEQYF. The full variable domain, in which reference TRBV5-1 and TRBJ2-7 provide the parts outside the CDR3, is KAGVTQTPRYLIKTRGQQVTLSCSPISGHRSVSWYQQTPGQGLQFLFEYFSETQRNKGNFPGRFSGRQFSNSRSEMNVSTLELGDSALYLCASSLNPDGYEQYFGPGTRLTVT.

This clonotype has just a few counts. The chain couples TRBV12-3 or TRBV12-4 to TRBJ2-1; 13 bases match TRBD2. Trimming took 7 bases from V and 3 from J; bases not matched to a gene: 18. This CDR3 is 20 amino acids long. CDR3 in DNA: TGTGCCAGCACTTCATCCCCGGGACTAGCGGGGAAATCATTCTACAATGAGCAGTTCTTC. Translated, it gives CASTSSPGLAGKSFYNEQFF.

V usage is TRBV3-1 and J usage is TRBJ2-7, with TRBD1 as a possible D gene (6 bases). From germline, CDR1 is LGHDT and CDR2 YNNKEL (reference sequence). V was trimmed by 1 base and J by 3 bases, leaving 10 bases between them. The CDR3 totals 14 residues. CDR3 protein: CASSQGQAIYEQYF. In nucleotides, the CDR3 is TGTGCCAGCAGCCAAGGACAGGCTATCTACGAGCAGTACTTC.

CDR3 residues: CSPRPGTGLYGYTF. CDR3 sequence (DNA): TGCAGTCCTCGACCCGGGACAGGGCTCTATGGCTACACCTTC. The chain is built from TRBV20-1 and TRBJ1-2; 9 bases map to TRBD1. J lost 4 bases, V lost 8 bases, and 11 bases had no gene match. CDR1 and CDR2 from the germline V gene are DFQATT and SNEGSKA (reference sequence). This CDR3 spans 14 amino acids.

J is TRBJ2-6 and V is TRBV20-1, with D unclear. CDR1 and CDR2 (germline): DFQATT, SNEGSKA (reference sequence). V dropped 8 bases and J dropped 2 bases, with 10 bases sitting between them. The CDR3 runs 13 residues. As DNA, the CDR3 is TGCAGTACGGACGGCCCTGGGGCCAACGTCCTGACTTTC. Residues: CSTDGPGANVLTF.

The V call is TRBV5-1, the J call TRBJ2-4, with 10 bases identical to TRBD1. The trim removed 0 bases at V and 0 bases at J, leaving 0 bases unmatched. CDR1 is SGHRS, CDR2 YFSETQ, per germline. The CDR3 sequence is 16 residues long. In DNA, the CDR3 is TGCGCCAGCAGCTTGGGACAGGGGGCAGCCAAAAACATTCAGTACTTC. Residues: CASSLGQGAAKNIQYF.

A few counts support this clonotype. This chain joins TRBV5-5 and TRBJ1-2; 8 nucleotides line up with TRBD1. The ends lost 6 bases at V and 4 bases at J; junction bases unmatched: 17. There are 17 residues in the CDR3. Germline V gene lookup returns CDR1 SGHKS and CDR2 YYEKEE (reference sequence). CDR3 amino acids: CASTTGQGSSGGYGYTF. The DNA of the CDR3 is TGTGCCAGCACCACTGGACAGGGTTCCTCCGGGGGCTATGGCTACACCTTC.

V usage is TRBV5-1 and J usage is TRBJ1-1; possible D gene TRBD1, 6 bases. CDR3 length equals 17 residues. V shed 1 base and J shed 0 bases, with 16 bases lying between them. Germline CDR1 is SGHRS and CDR2 is YFSETQ. The CDR3 sequence is CASSLWGDRKMNTEAFF. The CDR3 DNA reads as TGCGCCAGCAGCTTGTGGGGAGACAGGAAAATGAACACTGAAGCTTTCTTT.

This clonotype was observed many times. This chain uses TRBV4-1 with TRBJ2-1; TRBD2 might be the D (7 bases). The CDR3 length is 15 residues. V lost 6 bases and J lost 7, with 19 bases in between. The germline V gene encodes CDR1 MGHRA and CDR2 YSYEKL. The CDR3 nucleotides read TGCGCCAGCAGGGGTGTGGGGGGGCGAGGGAATGAGCAGTTCTTC. It translates to CASRGVGGRGNEQFF.

This clonotype showed up just a few times. The chain recombines TRBV4-3 with TRBJ2-7; possible D gene TRBD2, 6 bases. V lost 1 base, J lost 6 bases, and 13 bases lay in between. CDR1 and CDR2 from the germline V gene are LGHNA and YSLEER. This CDR3 contains 14 residues. The CDR3 DNA sequence: TGCGCCAGCAGCCAAGTCGGGACTGGCACCGAGCAGTACTTC. Protein product: CASSQVGTGTEQYF.

V usage is TRBV7-6 and J usage is TRBJ1-1; D remains unclear. The CDR3 contains 14 residues. The V end was cut by 1 base, the J end by 1 base, with 7 bases between. Germline CDR1 reads SGHVS; CDR2 reads FNYEAQ. CDR3 nucleotides: TGTGCCAGCAGCTTAGATCCAGGGAACACTGAAGCTTTCTTT. It translates to CASSLDPGNTEAFF.

The J gene is TRBJ2-1, the V gene TRBV7-3, with 11 bases identical to TRBD2. V gave up 5 bases and J gave up 9 bases; unmatched junction bases: 9. The CDR3 has 15 amino acids. Germline V lookup: CDR1 SGHTA, CDR2 FQGTGA. CDR3 sequence (DNA): TGTGCCAGCAGCGCTTTAGCGGGGGGGCCTACTGAGCAGTTCTTC. This encodes CASSALAGGPTEQFF. Combining the CDR3 with reference TRBV7-3 and TRBJ2-1 gives the whole variable domain GAGVSQTPSNKVTEKGKYVELRCDPISGHTALYWYRQSLGQGPEFLIYFQGTGAADDSGLPNDRFFAVRPEGSVSTLKIQRTERGDSAVYLCASSALAGGPTEQFFGPGTRLTVL.

V is TRBV7-9 and J is TRBJ1-4; 8 bases map to TRBD1. V was clipped by 4 bases and J by 8 bases; unmatched bases: 6. In germline, CDR1 is SEHNR, CDR2 FQNEAQ (reference sequence). The length of the CDR3 is 14 residues. The CDR3 reads CASSSQGVVEKLFF. The CDR3 DNA sequence: TGTGCCAGCAGCTCACAGGGGGTAGTCGAAAAACTGTTTTTT.

V usage is TRBV7-2 and J usage is TRBJ2-1; TRBD2 aligns across 11 bases. The germline CDR1 and CDR2 sequences are SGHTA and FQGNSA. The CDR3 is 15 amino acids. J gave up 9 bases and V 2 bases, and 6 bases lay outside the gene matches. CDR3 region: CASSLSGLAVVEQFF. The DNA of the CDR3 is TGTGCCAGCAGCTTATCGGGACTAGCGGTTGTTGAGCAGTTCTTC.

The chain recombines TRBV5-5 with TRBJ2-7, with 8 bases aligning to TRBD2. After removal of 6 bases from V and 3 bases from J, the junction contained 11 bases not matched to a gene. Germline V gives CDR1 SGHKS, CDR2 YYEKEE (reference sequence). This CDR3 is 15 amino acids long. The CDR3 loop reads CASNPEGGGIYEQYF. The CDR3 DNA reads as TGTGCCAGCAACCCGGAGGGCGGGGGGATCTACGAGCAGTACTTC.